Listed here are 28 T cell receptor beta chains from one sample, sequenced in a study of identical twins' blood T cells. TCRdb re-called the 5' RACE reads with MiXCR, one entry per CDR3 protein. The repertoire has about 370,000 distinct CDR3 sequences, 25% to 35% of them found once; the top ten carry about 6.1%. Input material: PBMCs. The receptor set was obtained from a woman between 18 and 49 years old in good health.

The CDR3 DNA reads TGTGCCAGCAGTTTATCCCCCGGAGCAGGGTATTACGAGCAGTACTTC. Translating gives CASSLSPGAGYYEQYF. The rearrangement joins TRBV12-3 or TRBV12-4 to TRBJ2-7, with D possibly TRBD1 on 5 matching bases. This CDR3 region has 16 residues. V dropped 2 bases and J dropped 4 bases, with 18 bases sitting between them.

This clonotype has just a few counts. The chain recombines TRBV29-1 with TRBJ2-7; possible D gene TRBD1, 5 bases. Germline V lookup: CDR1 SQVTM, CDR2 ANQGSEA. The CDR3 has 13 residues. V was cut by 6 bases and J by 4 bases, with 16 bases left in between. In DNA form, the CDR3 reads TGCAGCGTCCATCTGGGCCAGGGATACGAGCAGTACTTC. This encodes CSVHLGQGYEQYF.

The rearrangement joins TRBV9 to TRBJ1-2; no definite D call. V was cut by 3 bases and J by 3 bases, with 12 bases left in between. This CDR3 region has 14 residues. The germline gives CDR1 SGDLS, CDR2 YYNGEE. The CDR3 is CASSAPDQDYGYTF. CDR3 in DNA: TGTGCCAGCAGCGCTCCGGACCAAGACTATGGCTACACCTTC.

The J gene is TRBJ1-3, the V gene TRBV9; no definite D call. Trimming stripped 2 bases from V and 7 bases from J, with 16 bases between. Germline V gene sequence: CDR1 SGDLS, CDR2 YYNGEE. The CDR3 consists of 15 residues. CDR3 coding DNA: TGTGCCAGCAGCGTCGATCTTGGACCTTTGAACACCATATATTTT. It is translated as CASSVDLGPLNTIYF.

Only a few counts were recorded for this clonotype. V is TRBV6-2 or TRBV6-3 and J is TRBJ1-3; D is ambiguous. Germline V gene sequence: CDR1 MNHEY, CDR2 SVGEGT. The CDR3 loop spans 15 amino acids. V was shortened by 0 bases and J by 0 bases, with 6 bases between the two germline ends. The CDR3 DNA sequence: TGTGCCAGCAGTTACTCGTACCGCTCTGGAAACACCATATATTTT. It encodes CASSYSYRSGNTIYF.

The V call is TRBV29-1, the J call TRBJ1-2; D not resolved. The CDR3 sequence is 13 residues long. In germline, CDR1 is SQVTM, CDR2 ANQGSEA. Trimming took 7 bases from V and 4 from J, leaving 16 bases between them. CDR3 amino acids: CSAAGVTPYGYTF. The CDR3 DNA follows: TGCAGCGCTGCTGGGGTGACCCCCTATGGCTACACCTTC.

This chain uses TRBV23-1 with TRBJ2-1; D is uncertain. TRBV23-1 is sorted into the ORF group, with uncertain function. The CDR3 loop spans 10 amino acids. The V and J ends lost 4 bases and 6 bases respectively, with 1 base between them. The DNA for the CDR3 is TGCGCCAGCAGTCCCAATGAGCAGTTCTTC. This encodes CASSPNEQFF.

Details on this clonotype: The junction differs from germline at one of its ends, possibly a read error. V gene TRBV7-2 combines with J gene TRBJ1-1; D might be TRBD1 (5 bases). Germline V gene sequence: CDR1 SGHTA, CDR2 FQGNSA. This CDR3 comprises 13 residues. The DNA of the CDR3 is TGTGCCTGCAGCCCCCAGGGGAACACTGAAGCTTTCTTT. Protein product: CACSPQGNTEAFF.

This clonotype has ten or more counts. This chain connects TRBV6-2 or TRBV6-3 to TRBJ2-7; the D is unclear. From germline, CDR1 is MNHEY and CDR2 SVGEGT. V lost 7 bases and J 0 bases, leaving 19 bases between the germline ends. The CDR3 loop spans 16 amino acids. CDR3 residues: CASMHSRNSASYEQYF. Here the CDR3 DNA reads TGTGCCAGCATGCACTCCAGGAACAGCGCCTCCTACGAGCAGTACTTC.

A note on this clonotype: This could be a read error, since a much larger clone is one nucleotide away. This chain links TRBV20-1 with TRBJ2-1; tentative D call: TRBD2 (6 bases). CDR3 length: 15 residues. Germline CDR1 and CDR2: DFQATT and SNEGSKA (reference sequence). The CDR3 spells CSAPALASTYNEQVF. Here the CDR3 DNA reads TGCAGTGCGCCTGCCCTAGCGAGTACTTACAATGAGCAGGTCTTC.

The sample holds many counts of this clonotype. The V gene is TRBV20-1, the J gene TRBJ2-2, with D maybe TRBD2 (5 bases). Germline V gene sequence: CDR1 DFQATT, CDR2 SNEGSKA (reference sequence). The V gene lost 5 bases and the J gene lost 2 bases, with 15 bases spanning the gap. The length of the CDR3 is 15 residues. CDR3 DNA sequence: TGCAGTGCTTCGAAGCGGAGAACCAACACCGGGGAGCTGTTTTTT. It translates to CSASKRRTNTGELFF.

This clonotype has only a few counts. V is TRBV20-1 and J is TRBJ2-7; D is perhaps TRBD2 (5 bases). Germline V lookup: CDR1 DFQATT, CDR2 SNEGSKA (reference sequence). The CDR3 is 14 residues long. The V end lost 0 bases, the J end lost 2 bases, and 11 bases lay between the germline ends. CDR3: CSARDIGSTYEQYF. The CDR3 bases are TGCAGTGCTAGAGATATTGGGAGCACCTACGAGCAGTACTTC.

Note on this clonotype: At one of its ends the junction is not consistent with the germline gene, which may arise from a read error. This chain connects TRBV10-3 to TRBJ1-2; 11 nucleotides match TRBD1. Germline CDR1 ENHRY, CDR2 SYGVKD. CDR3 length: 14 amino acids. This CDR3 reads CASGQGAINYGYTF. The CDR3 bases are TGTGCCAGCGGACAGGGGGCGATCAACTATGGTTACACCTTC.

The CDR3 sequence is CASSFYTTGGTGELFF. The CDR3, as DNA: TGTGCCAGCAGCTTCTATACAACAGGCGGTACCGGGGAGCTGTTTTTT. The V and J genes are TRBV7-6 and TRBJ2-2, with D possibly being TRBD1 (5 bases). The CDR3 length is 16 residues. Germline V CDR1 and CDR2: SGHVS, FNYEAQ. With 3 bases removed from V and 5 bases from J, the gap between germline ends came to 16 bases.

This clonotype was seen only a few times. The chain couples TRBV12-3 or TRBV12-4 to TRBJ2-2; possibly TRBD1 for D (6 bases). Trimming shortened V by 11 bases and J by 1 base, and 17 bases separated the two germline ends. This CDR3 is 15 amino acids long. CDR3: CAVQKGVENTGELFF. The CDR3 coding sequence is TGTGCCGTCCAAAAGGGGGTGGAGAACACCGGGGAGCTGTTTTTT.

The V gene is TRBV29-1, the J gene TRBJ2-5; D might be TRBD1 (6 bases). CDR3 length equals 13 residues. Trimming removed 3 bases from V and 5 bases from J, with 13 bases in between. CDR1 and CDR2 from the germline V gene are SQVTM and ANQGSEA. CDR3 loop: CSVDFTQGETQYF. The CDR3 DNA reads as TGCAGCGTTGATTTCACCCAGGGGGAGACCCAGTACTTC.

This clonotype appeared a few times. The DNA for the CDR3 is TGCAGCGTGCCGGGACAGGGAAACGAGCAGTACTTC. Amino acids: CSVPGQGNEQYF. The V and J genes are TRBV29-1 and TRBJ2-7, with 9 positions matching TRBD1. Germline loops: CDR1 SQVTM, CDR2 ANQGSEA. Trimming removed 6 bases from V and 5 bases from J; junction bases left unmatched: 5. CDR3 length: 12 amino acids.

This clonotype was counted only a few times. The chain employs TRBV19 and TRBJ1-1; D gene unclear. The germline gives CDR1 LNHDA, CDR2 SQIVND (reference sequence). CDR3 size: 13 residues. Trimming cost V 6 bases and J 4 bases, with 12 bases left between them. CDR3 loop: CASSISPSTEAFF. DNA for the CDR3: TGTGCCAGTAGCATATCCCCGAGCACTGAAGCTTTCTTT.

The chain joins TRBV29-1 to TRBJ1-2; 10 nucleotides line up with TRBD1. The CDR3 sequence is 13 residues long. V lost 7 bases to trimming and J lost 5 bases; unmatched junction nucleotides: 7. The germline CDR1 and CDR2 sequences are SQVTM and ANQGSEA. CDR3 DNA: TGCAGCGCTCAGGCGGGACAGGGGTATGGCTACACCTTC. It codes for CSAQAGQGYGYTF.

The CDR3 nucleotides read TGCAGTGCCGCCGGGACAGGGGGCGGCTACACCTTC. It is translated as CSAAGTGGGYTF. The rearrangement links TRBV20-1 to TRBJ1-2; 12 bases match TRBD1. Trimming at V came to 6 bases and at J to 8 bases, leaving 4 bases not matched to a gene. Germline V lookup: CDR1 DFQATT, CDR2 SNEGSKA (reference sequence). The CDR3 is made up of 12 amino acids.

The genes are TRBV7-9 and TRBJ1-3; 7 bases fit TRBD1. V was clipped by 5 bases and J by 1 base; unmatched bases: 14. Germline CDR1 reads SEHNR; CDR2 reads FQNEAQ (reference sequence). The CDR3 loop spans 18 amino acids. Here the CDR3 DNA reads TGTGCCAGCAGCACAACCGTGCAGGGGGAGGGGTCTGGAAACACCATATATTTT. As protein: CASSTTVQGEGSGNTIYF.

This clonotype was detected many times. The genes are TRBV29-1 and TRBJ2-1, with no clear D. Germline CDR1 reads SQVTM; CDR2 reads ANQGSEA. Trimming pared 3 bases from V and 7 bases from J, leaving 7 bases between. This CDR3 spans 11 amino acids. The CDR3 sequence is CSVEGRNEQFF. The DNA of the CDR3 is TGCAGCGTTGAGGGTCGAAATGAGCAGTTCTTC.

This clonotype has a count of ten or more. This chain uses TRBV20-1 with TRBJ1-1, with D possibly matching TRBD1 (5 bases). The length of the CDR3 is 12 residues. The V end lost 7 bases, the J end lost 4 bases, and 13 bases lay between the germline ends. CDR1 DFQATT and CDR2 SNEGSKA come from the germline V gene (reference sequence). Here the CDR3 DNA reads TGCAGTGGTACCAGGGTTGGCACTGAAGCTTTCTTT. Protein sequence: CSGTRVGTEAFF.

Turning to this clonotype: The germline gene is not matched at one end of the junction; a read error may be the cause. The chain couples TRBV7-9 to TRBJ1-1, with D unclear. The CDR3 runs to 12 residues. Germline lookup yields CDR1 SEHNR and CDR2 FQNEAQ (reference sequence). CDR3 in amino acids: CASSLEWRPGDF. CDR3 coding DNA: TGTGCCAGCAGCTTAGAGTGGCGTCCGGGTGACTTT.

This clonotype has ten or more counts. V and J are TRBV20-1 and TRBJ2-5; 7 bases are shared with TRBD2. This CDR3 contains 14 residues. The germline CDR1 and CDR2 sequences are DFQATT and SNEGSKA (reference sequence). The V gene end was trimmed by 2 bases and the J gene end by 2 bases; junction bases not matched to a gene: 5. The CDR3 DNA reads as TGCAGTGCTAGAACACTAGCGTTTCAAGAGACCCAGTACTTC. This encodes CSARTLAFQETQYF.

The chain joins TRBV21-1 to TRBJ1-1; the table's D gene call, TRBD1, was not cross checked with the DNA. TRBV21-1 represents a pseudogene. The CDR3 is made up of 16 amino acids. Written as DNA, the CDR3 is TGTGCCAGCAGCATAACTGGGACAGTTTGGTCGCAGAGGGCTTTCTTT. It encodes CASSITGTVWSQRAFF.

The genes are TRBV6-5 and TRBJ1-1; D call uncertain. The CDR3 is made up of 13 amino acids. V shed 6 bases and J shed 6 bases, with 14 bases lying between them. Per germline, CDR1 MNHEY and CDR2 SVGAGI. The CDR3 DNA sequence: TGTGCCAGCAGGCCCCAATGGCGGTCTGAAGCTTTCTTT. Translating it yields CASRPQWRSEAFF.

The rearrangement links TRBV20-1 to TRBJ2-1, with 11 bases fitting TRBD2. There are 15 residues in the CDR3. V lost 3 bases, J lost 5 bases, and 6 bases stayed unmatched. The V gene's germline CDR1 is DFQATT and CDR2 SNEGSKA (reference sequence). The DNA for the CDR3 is TGCAGTGCTAGGTCTAGGACTAGCGGGCACAATGAGCAGTTCTTC. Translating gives CSARSRTSGHNEQFF.